This entry features one TCR beta chain sequence. Antigen specificity is unknown. CDR1 and CDR2 from the germline V gene are SEHNR and FQNEAQ (reference sequence). The CDR3 consists of 14 residues. V was pared by 5 bases and J by 4 bases, with 12 bases between. This record belongs to a study of T cell clones after liver transplantation. In the study overall: Third-party-reactive TCRbeta sequences from pre-transplant mixed lymphocyte reactions served as antigen-independent comparators.

This table comes from immunoSEQ multiplex PCR, and its TCRdb copy is limited to in-frame clones, with some not included. The sample yields roughly 97,000 clones, around four fifths seen once. Overall study results and limits: Conclusions were preliminary, with small, heterogeneous patient groups. A larger donor-reactive than third-party decline suggested partial antigen-specific deletion. Graft donor-reactive T cells may have migrated into the graft rather than being deleted.

The chain combines TRBV7-9 with TRBJ1-5; no definite D call. The sequence came from a human donor who received a liver transplant. Source: CD4+ T cells from blood, taken before liver transplant. The DNA for the CDR3 is TGTGCCAGCAGCCCCCTGGGCCCAAATCAGCCCCAGCATTTT. Encoded protein: CASSPLGPNQPQHF.